The 10 T cell receptor beta chains presented below share a single source sample, sequenced in a study of identical twins. MiXCR was run by TCRdb on the 5' RACE reads, yielding one entry per CDR3 protein. The sample comprises 690,000 or so distinct CDR3 sequences, around 8.3% of which are singletons, and around 0.98% rests with the top ten. In addition, the sample was reused for a study of yellow fever vaccine responses in identical twins.

The sample comprised PBMCs. The receptor source for this set is a woman aged 18-29 years in good health.

The rearrangement joins TRBV12-3 or TRBV12-4 to TRBJ2-1; 10 bases align to TRBD1. V shed 8 bases and J 4 bases; nucleotides not matched to a gene: 5. The CDR3 totals 14 residues. The chain's CDR3 is CASGKGQGYNEQFF. In DNA form, the CDR3 reads TGTGCCAGCGGGAAGGGACAGGGGTACAATGAGCAGTTCTTC.

This clonotype was picked up many times. The chain joins TRBV6-5 to TRBJ2-6, with D possibly matching TRBD2 (6 bases). The CDR3 extends over 18 amino acids. From germline, CDR1 is MNHEY and CDR2 SVGAGI. Trimming left V 2 bases short and J 0 bases short, with 14 bases between. The CDR3 nucleotides are TGTGCCAGCAGTTACAAGGGGACTCTTCTCTCTGGGGCCAACGTCCTGACTTTC. This gives the protein CASSYKGTLLSGANVLTF.

This clonotype turned up a few times. The rearrangement uses TRBV16 and TRBJ2-1; a possible D gene is TRBD2 (6 bases). V was trimmed by 6 bases and J by 9 bases, leaving 12 bases between them. The CDR3 covers 12 residues. Germline V gene data show CDR1 as KGHSY and CDR2 as FQNENV. CDR3 amino acids: CASSPSTSEQFF. CDR3 DNA: TGTGCCAGCAGTCCATCGACTAGTGAGCAGTTCTTC.

This clonotype was counted between two and nine times. The genes are TRBV10-3 and TRBJ1-1, with D perhaps matching TRBD1 (6 bases). The germline V gene encodes CDR1 ENHRY and CDR2 SYGVKD. CDR3 length: 15 residues. V lost 4 bases and J lost 1, with 13 bases in between. The CDR3 coding sequence is TGTGCCATCAGTGTGTCGCAGGGGAAGAACACTGAAGCTTTCTTT. Amino acids: CAISVSQGKNTEAFF.

The V and J genes are TRBV11-2 and TRBJ2-7; TRBD1 matches at 7 bases. This CDR3 is 14 amino acids long. The germline V gene encodes CDR1 SGHAT and CDR2 FQNNGV. J gave up 5 bases and V 5 bases, and 9 bases lay outside the gene matches. The CDR3 reads CASSPGQWDHEQYF. DNA of the CDR3: TGTGCCAGCAGCCCGGGACAGTGGGACCACGAGCAGTACTTC.

The chain employs TRBV6-5 and TRBJ1-2; 7 bases are shared with TRBD1. V lost 2 bases to trimming and J lost 0 bases; unmatched junction nucleotides: 6. The CDR3 is 16 residues long. CDR1 and CDR2 (germline): MNHEY, SVGAGI. The chain's CDR3 is CASSYDRDRPNYGYTF. The CDR3 coding sequence is TGTGCCAGCAGTTACGACCGGGACAGACCTAACTATGGCTACACCTTC.

In this sample, this clonotype turned up many times. The chain joins TRBV12-3 or TRBV12-4 to TRBJ2-3, with 10 bases lining up with TRBD2. This CDR3 comprises 15 residues. The V gene end was trimmed by 7 bases and the J gene end by 1 base; junction bases not matched to a gene: 5. The CDR3 coding sequence is TGTGCCAGCACTTCGAGCGGGGGGGGCACAGATACGCAGTATTTT. Translated: CASTSSGGGTDTQYF.

The sample holds a few counts of this clonotype. The V and J genes are TRBV6-1 and TRBJ1-1, with D possibly being TRBD1 (5 bases). Per the germline V gene, CDR1 is MNHNS and CDR2 is SASEGT. The ends were cut back, 8 bases at V and 1 base at J, with 11 bases in the middle. The CDR3 contains 13 residues. CDR3 bases: TGTGCCAGCGGGGGAGGGGAGAACACTGAAGCTTTCTTT. Its translation is CASGGGENTEAFF.

The sample holds a few counts of this clonotype. This chain uses TRBV9 with TRBJ1-2; tentatively, D is TRBD1 (6 bases). The V gene lost 4 bases and the J gene lost 4 bases, with 17 bases spanning the gap. The germline V gene encodes CDR1 SGDLS and CDR2 YYNGEE. The CDR3 length is 15 residues. Written as DNA, the CDR3 is TGTGCCAGCAGCCCTACCCCGGGGGGCGGCTATGGCTACACCTTC. Translating gives CASSPTPGGGYGYTF.

This clonotype was recorded a few times. The CDR3 bases are TGTGCCATCAGTGAACAGGGACAGGGACTGGAGGAGCAGTACTTC. It is translated as CAISEQGQGLEEQYF. V gene TRBV10-3 combines with J gene TRBJ2-7; 9 bases match TRBD1. The CDR3 contains 15 residues. J lost 7 bases, V lost 3 bases, and 10 bases had no gene match. Looked up from germline, CDR1 is ENHRY and CDR2 is SYGVKD.